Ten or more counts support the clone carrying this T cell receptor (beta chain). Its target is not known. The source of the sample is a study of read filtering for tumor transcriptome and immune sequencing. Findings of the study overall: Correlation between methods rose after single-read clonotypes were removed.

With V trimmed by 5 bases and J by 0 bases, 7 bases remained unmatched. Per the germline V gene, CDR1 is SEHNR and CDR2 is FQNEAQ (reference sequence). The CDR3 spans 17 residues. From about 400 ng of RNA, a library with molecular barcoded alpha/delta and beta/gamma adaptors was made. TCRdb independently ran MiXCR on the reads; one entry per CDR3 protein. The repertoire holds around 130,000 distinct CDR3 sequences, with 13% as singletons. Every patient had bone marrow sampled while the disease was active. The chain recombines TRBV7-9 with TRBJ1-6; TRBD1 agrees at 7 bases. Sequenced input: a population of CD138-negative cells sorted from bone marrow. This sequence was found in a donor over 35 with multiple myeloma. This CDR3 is CASSDTGASSYNSPLHF. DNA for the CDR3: TGTGCCAGCAGCGATACAGGGGCTAGCTCCTATAATTCACCCCTCCACTTT.